The T cell receptor (beta chain) described here comes from a study of identical twins. Germline CDR1 MDHEN, CDR2 SYDVKM. Trimming removed 4 bases at V and 6 bases at J, with 16 bases between. The CDR3 contains 15 residues. A universal primer site came from template switching; cDNA carried unique molecular identifiers. TCRdb redid the calling of the 5' RACE reads with MiXCR, one entry per CDR3 protein. The data show about 920,000 distinct CDR3 sequences, with 9% to 15% seen just once and under 2% held by the top ten. The sample was also reused in another study, on yellow fever vaccine responses in identical twins.

The sequence came from a woman between 18 and 29 years old in good health. The chain combines TRBV28 with TRBJ2-1; the D gene could be TRBD1 or TRBD2 (5 bases each). The sample taken for sequencing was PBMCs. CDR3 nucleotide sequence: TGTGCCAGCAGTTGGCCTGGGGGAGCGAGCAATGAGCAGTTCTTC. It is translated as CASSWPGGASNEQFF. The full variable domain, completed using reference TRBV28 and TRBJ2-1, is DVKVTQSSRYLVKRTGEKVFLECVQDMDHENMFWYRQDPGLGLRLIYFSYDVKMKEKGDIPEGYSVSREKKERFSLILESASTNQTSMYLCASSWPGGASNEQFFGPGTRLTVL.